This entry lists 4 T cell receptor beta chains sequenced from one sample in a study of blood T cells in healthy people across ages. Sample-barcoded 5' priming and a J-beta primer mix drove a second PCR of about 6 to 12 cycles. MiXCR, applied by TCRdb to the 5' RACE reads, yields one record per CDR3 protein. In the table there are about 840,000 distinct CDR3 sequences, approximately 32% of which are singletons. This sample was shared with a second study, whose subject was T cells of mothers and their children.

Sequenced input: blood. Receptors originate from a woman aged 40 to 50 in good health.

V is TRBV5-5 and J is TRBJ2-2; D not resolved. V was pared by 4 bases and J by 4 bases, with 8 bases between. Germline V gives CDR1 SGHKS, CDR2 YYEKEE (reference sequence). CDR3 length equals 13 residues. The CDR3 DNA reads TGTGCCAGCAGCCGAAGTCCCACCGGGGAGCTGTTTTTT. Translation: CASSRSPTGELFF.

This clonotype showed up many times. The CDR3 region has the DNA TGTGCCACCTTTAACGACCACTCCTACGAGCAGTACTTC. Amino acids: CATFNDHSYEQYF. This chain links TRBV6-5 with TRBJ2-7; the D is unclear. The germline V gene encodes CDR1 MNHEY and CDR2 SVGAGI. The CDR3 contains 13 residues. The V end was cut by 10 bases, the J end by 0 bases, with 13 bases between.

This clonotype was detected ten times or more. V and J are TRBV20-1 and TRBJ1-2, with D maybe TRBD1 (5 bases). This CDR3 contains 14 residues. Germline V gene data show CDR1 as DFQATT and CDR2 as SNEGSKA (reference sequence). V gave up 6 bases and J gave up 8 bases, with 22 bases separating them. The CDR3 DNA reads TGCAGTGCGCGGGACTTAGGGACTGTCCCCGGCTACACCTTC. Its translation is CSARDLGTVPGYTF.

The chain uses TRBV7-2 and TRBJ2-1; D uncertain. The germline V and J ends were trimmed by 1 base and 6 bases, with 13 bases remaining between them. The CDR3 has 15 amino acids. CDR1 and CDR2 (germline): SGHTA, FQGNSA. The DNA of the CDR3 is TGTGCCAGCAGCTTAGAGTCGGGTCGGTTCAATGAGCAGTTCTTC. It yields the protein CASSLESGRFNEQFF.